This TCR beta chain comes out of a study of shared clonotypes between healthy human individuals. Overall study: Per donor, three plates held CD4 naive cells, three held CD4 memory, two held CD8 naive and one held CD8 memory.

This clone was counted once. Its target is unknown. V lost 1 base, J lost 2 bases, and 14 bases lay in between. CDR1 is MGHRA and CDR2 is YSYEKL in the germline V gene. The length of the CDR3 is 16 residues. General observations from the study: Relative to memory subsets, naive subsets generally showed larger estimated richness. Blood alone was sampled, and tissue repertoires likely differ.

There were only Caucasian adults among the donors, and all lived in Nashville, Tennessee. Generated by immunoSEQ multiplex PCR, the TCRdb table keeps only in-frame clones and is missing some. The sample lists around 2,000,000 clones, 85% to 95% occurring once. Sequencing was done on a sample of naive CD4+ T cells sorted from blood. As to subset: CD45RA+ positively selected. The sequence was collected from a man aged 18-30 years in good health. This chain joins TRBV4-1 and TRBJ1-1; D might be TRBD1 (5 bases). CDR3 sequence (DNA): TGCGCCAGCAGCCAAGCTTCTACGGGGCCAAACACTGAAGCTTTCTTT. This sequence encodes CASSQASTGPNTEAFF.